The 12 T cell receptor beta chains given below trace back to one sample, sequenced in a study of early T cells in non-severe SARS-CoV-2 infection. One entry per CDR3 protein results from TCRdb running MiXCR on the 5' RACE reads. Seen here are 45,000 or so distinct CDR3 sequences, around 3.6% observed once, and the top ten hold more than 2.5%. The specimen was whole blood. These receptors were taken from an adult who was a healthcare worker with PCR-confirmed SARS-CoV-2 infection or an uninfected control (not recorded which).

At least ten counts were recorded for this clonotype. In nucleotides, the CDR3 is TGTGCCAGTAGCGACCCCGCTGGTCAGGGGATTGCGGCCGGGGCCAACGTCCTGACTTTC. Translation: CASSDPAGQGIAAGANVLTF. J is TRBJ2-6 and V is TRBV19; TRBD1 is a possible D gene (6 bases). Deletions cut 6 bases from V and 4 bases from J, with 28 bases between. The germline V gene has CDR1 LNHDA and CDR2 SQIVND (reference sequence). This CDR3 has 20 residues.

This clonotype was counted between two and nine times. The chain combines TRBV6-5 with TRBJ2-5; D is ambiguous. Germline V gene lookup returns CDR1 MNHEY and CDR2 SVGAGI. V gave up 0 bases and J gave up 5 bases, with 7 bases separating them. CDR3 size: 13 residues. The CDR3 DNA is TGTGCCAGCAGTTACTCTTCTCGGGAGACCCAGTACTTC. This translates into CASSYSSRETQYF.

This clonotype was seen at least ten times. The chain uses TRBV19 and TRBJ1-2; TRBD1 aligns across 8 bases. From germline, CDR1 is LNHDA and CDR2 SQIVND (reference sequence). The length of the CDR3 is 17 residues. V lost 3 bases, J lost 6 bases, and 15 bases stayed unmatched. The CDR3 loop is CASSMAKGTGVWDGYTF. In DNA form, the CDR3 reads TGTGCCAGTAGTATGGCCAAGGGGACAGGCGTTTGGGATGGCTACACCTTC.

There are many counts of this clonotype. The chain recombines TRBV4-1 with TRBJ2-1, with 8 bases lining up with TRBD2. This CDR3 region has 18 residues. CDR1 and CDR2 from the germline V gene are MGHRA and YSYEKL. The V and J ends lost 0 bases and 6 bases, in that order; junction bases with no gene match: 13. The CDR3 sequence is CASSQDDHHGAGVNEQFF. The CDR3 region has the DNA TGCGCCAGCAGCCAAGATGATCACCACGGAGCGGGAGTCAATGAGCAGTTCTTC.

The sample holds many counts of this clonotype. The V gene is TRBV7-2, the J gene TRBJ1-2; D unclear. Germline loops: CDR1 SGHTA, CDR2 FQGNSA. The CDR3 consists of 12 residues. Trimming shortened V by 5 bases and J by 5 bases, and 9 bases separated the two germline ends. The CDR3, as DNA: TGTGCCAGCAGCATGACCGGTTATGGCTACACCTTC. Its protein is CASSMTGYGYTF.

The chain is built from TRBV7-3 and TRBJ2-2; D perhaps matches TRBD1 (6 bases). Germline V CDR1 and CDR2: SGHTA, FQGTGA. The CDR3 spans 15 residues. V gave up 3 bases and J gave up 6 bases, with 14 bases separating them. CDR3 region: CASSFRQVGAGELFF. Written as DNA, the CDR3 is TGTGCCAGCAGCTTTCGACAGGTCGGAGCCGGGGAGCTGTTTTTT.

This clonotype was detected a few times. The gene calls are TRBV29-1 and TRBJ1-6; no definite D call. V was cut by 6 bases and J by 0 bases, with 6 bases left in between. This CDR3 is built from 13 residues. Germline V gene sequence: CDR1 SQVTM, CDR2 ANQGSEA. The CDR3 DNA reads as TGCAGCGTGCTGAGCTCCTATAATTCACCCCTCCACTTT. Its protein is CSVLSSYNSPLHF.

This clonotype was seen repeatedly, ten times or more. The genes are TRBV7-8 and TRBJ2-1; 10 positions match TRBD1. Looked up from germline, CDR1 is SGHVS and CDR2 is FQNEAQ. V gave up 5 bases and J gave up 3 bases; unmatched junction bases: 4. The CDR3 covers 15 residues. As DNA, the CDR3 is TGTGCCAGCAGCCGACAGGGGGCTAACTACAATGAGCAGTTCTTC. Residues: CASSRQGANYNEQFF.

The chain combines TRBV6-2 or TRBV6-3 with TRBJ2-7, with D possibly being TRBD1 (6 bases). Per the germline V gene, CDR1 is MNHEY and CDR2 is SVGEGT. This CDR3 has 14 amino acids. V lost 6 bases, J lost 2 bases, and 14 bases lay in between. CDR3 nucleotides: TGTGCCAGCAGACAACAGGGACGAGCCTACGAGCAGTACTTC. Amino acids: CASRQQGRAYEQYF.

In this sample, this clonotype turned up many times. The chain is built from TRBV21-1 and TRBJ2-1; the tabulated D call, TRBD2, remains unverified against the DNA. TRBV21-1 is noted as a pseudogene. The CDR3 is made up of 16 amino acids. The CDR3 loop is CASSRSRTSGRFEQFF. Written as DNA, the CDR3 is TGTGCCAGCAGCCGCAGCCGGACTAGCGGGAGATTTGAGCAGTTCTTC.

The chain joins TRBV11-2 to TRBJ1-1; D is ambiguous. Trimming shortened V by 5 bases and J by 0 bases, and 10 bases separated the two germline ends. The length of the CDR3 is 14 residues. Germline V CDR1 and CDR2: SGHAT, FQNNGV. CDR3 amino acids: CASSRQTVNTEAFF. As DNA, the CDR3 is TGTGCCAGCAGCCGCCAGACCGTGAACACTGAAGCTTTCTTT.

At least ten counts were recorded for this clonotype. The CDR3 region has the DNA TGTGCCACCAGCAGTCTACAGAGTAATAATTCACCCCTCCACTTT. Translation gives CATSSLQSNNSPLHF. The chain joins TRBV15 to TRBJ1-6; unclear D gene. In germline, CDR1 is LNHNV, CDR2 YYDKDF (reference sequence). Trimming took 3 bases from V and 5 from J, leaving 11 bases between them. CDR3 length: 15 residues.